Listed below are T cell receptor beta chains from one sample, sequenced in a study of T cell repertoires in cytomegalovirus infection. One entry per CDR3 protein results from TCRdb running MiXCR on the reads. The table lists some 350,000 distinct CDR3 sequences, 15% to 20% of them singletons. The sequenced sample consisted of PBMCs. The receptors were gathered from a human donor in good health (CMV status not recorded). Some clones in this sample may be carry-over from other donors' samples. The CDR3 runs from the conserved cysteine through the conserved F or W. The order of the fields is clone size, V gene, J gene, D gene, CDR3 DNA, CDR3 protein. D genes are given only for firm matches. Part of the rows lack a size; the others show once, few, many or a class for expanded clones.

NA	TRBV2	TRBJ1-2	NA	TGTGCCAGCATAAAGAGGGCCCGGGACACCTACTATGGCTACACCTTC	CASIKRARDTYYGYTF
NA	TRBV28	TRBJ1-1	NA	TGTGCCAGCACCCTTCGGGGGGGGGTGAACACTGAAGCTTTCTTT	CASTLRGGVNTEAFF
many	TRBV7-2	TRBJ2-1	NA	TGTGCCAGCAGCTTAGCGGCCGTTACCTACAATGAGCAGTTCTTC	CASSLAAVTYNEQFF
NA	TRBV7-9	TRBJ2-2	NA	TGTGCCAGCAGCTTAGATGGTCCTAAGAACACCGGGGAGCTGTTTTTT	CASSLDGPKNTGELFF
NA	TRBV24-1	TRBJ2-1	NA	TGTGCCACCAGTGATTCGCTTCTAGAGGATGAGCAGTTCTTC	CATSDSLLEDEQFF
NA	TRBV6-5	TRBJ2-1	NA	TGTGCCAGCAGTTTCATCCCAGGGTCGAGGGCAGGGTTGTTGAATGAGCAGTTCTTC	CASSFIPGSRAGLLNEQFF
many	TRBV7-9	TRBJ2-2	NA	TGTGCCAGCAGCTTAGTCAGCACCGGGGAGCTGTTTTTT	CASSLVSTGELFF
few	TRBV4-2	TRBJ1-2	NA	TGTGCCAGCAGCCAAGATAGGGATAGGGTAGGCTACACCTTC	CASSQDRDRVGYTF
NA	TRBV4-1	TRBJ1-5	NA	TGCGCCAGCAGCCGCACGGCAGGGGAAAGGAGCCAGCCCCAGCATTTT	CASSRTAGERSQPQHF
many	TRBV7-2	TRBJ2-5	NA	TGTGCCAGCAGCCGGGACCGGCAGGAGACCCAGTACTTC	CASSRDRQETQYF
NA	TRBV12-3/TRBV12-4	TRBJ1-3	NA	TGTGCCAGCAGTTTATTCGCGGGAAACACCATATATTTT	CASSLFAGNTIYF
few	TRBV28	TRBJ2-5	NA	TGTGCCAGCAATACGGATTGGGAGACCCAGTACTTC	CASNTDWETQYF
many	TRBV7-2	TRBJ2-5	NA	TGTGCCAGCAGCTTACAAGGGGGGAACCAAGAGACCCAGTACTTC	CASSLQGGNQETQYF
NA	TRBV20-1	TRBJ2-7	TRBD2	TGCAGTGCGGCCGGGACTACAGGCTCCTACGAGCAGTACTTC	CSAAGTTGSYEQYF
few	TRBV11-2	TRBJ2-7	NA	TGTGCCAGCAGGCCAGTGGGGGGGCCATACGAGCAGTACTTC	CASRPVGGPYEQYF
many	TRBV7-9	TRBJ1-1	NA	TGTGCCAGCAGCTTAGCATCCAGGCTGATACCCATCTTT	CASSLASRLIPIF
few	TRBV12-3/TRBV12-4	TRBJ1-5	NA	TGTGCCAGCAGTTTGTCCCCTTGGCAGCCCCAGCATTTT	CASSLSPWQPQHF
NA	TRBV5-5	TRBJ1-1	TRBD1	TGTGCCAGCAGCCCTGGGACAGGCCAAGGGAACACTGAAGCTTTCTTT	CASSPGTGQGNTEAFF
many	TRBV7-2	TRBJ1-1	TRBD1	TGTGCCAGCAGCCCCCGGACAGGGGGGTACACTGAAGCTTTCTTT	CASSPRTGGYTEAFF
once	TRBV29-1	TRBJ2-3	TRBD2	TGCAGCGCTGTAGCGGGGAGCACAGATACGCAGTATTTT	CSAVAGSTDTQYF
NA	TRBV30	TRBJ1-4	TRBD1	TGTGCCTGGAGTGTACAGACAGGGATTAATGAAAAACTGTTTTTT	CAWSVQTGINEKLFF
many	TRBV7-8	TRBJ2-6	TRBD2	TGTGCCAGCAGCTCTCCCGGGGGGGTTGGGGCCAACGTCCTGACTTTC	CASSSPGGVGANVLTF
many	TRBV12-3/TRBV12-4	TRBJ1-5	NA	TGTGCCAGCAGTCCGGGACACCAAGGACATCAGCCCCAGCATTTT	CASSPGHQGHQPQHF
NA	TRBV7-2	TRBJ1-5	TRBD1	TGTGCCAGCAGCTTCGGACAGGATAGTCAGCCCCAGCATTTT	CASSFGQDSQPQHF
few	TRBV3-1	TRBJ1-3	NA	TGTGCCAGCAGCCAATGGACAGTCTCTGGAAACACCATATATTTT	CASSQWTVSGNTIYF
NA	TRBV5-1	TRBJ2-1	TRBD2	TGCGCCAGCAGCTTGGACGAGCGGGAATCGAATGAGCAGTTCTTC	CASSLDERESNEQFF
few	TRBV29-1	TRBJ2-3	NA	TGCAGCGTTGATCAGGGAGCAGATACGCAGTATTTT	CSVDQGADTQYF
NA	TRBV6-2/TRBV6-3	TRBJ2-7	NA	TGTGCCGGCGGAGCGGGACTACGGGACATTTACGAGCAGTACTTC	CAGGAGLRDIYEQYF
few	TRBV5-4	TRBJ1-2	TRBD1	TGTGCCAGCAGCGTTAGGACAGGAGCCTATGGCTACACCTTC	CASSVRTGAYGYTF
NA	TRBV27	TRBJ2-7	TRBD2	TGTGCCAGCAGTTTACGCCCTAGCGGGGGATTCTACGAGCAGTACTTC	CASSLRPSGGFYEQYF
few	TRBV5-4	TRBJ2-7	NA	TGTGCCAGCAGCTTGCCAATCCCCTACGAGCAGTACTTC	CASSLPIPYEQYF
many	TRBV7-2	TRBJ2-7	TRBD2	TGTGCCAGCCATCTAGCGGGGGTAACCTACGAGCAGTACTTC	CASHLAGVTYEQYF
NA	TRBV28	TRBJ2-1	NA	TGTGCCAGTACCCCTCAGCCGTACAATGAGCAGTTCTTC	CASTPQPYNEQFF
few	TRBV5-4	TRBJ1-5	NA	TGTGCCAGCAGCTTTAGGGGGGATAACAATCAGCCCCAGCATTTT	CASSFRGDNNQPQHF
NA	TRBV12-3/TRBV12-4	TRBJ1-1	TRBD1	TGTGCCAGCAGTGGACAGGTCATGAACACTGAAGCTTTCTTT	CASSGQVMNTEAFF
NA	TRBV20-1	TRBJ2-5	TRBD1	TGCAGTGCTGGGGACAGGGCCCAAGAGACCCAGTACTTC	CSAGDRAQETQYF
NA	TRBV7-9	TRBJ2-5	NA	TGTGCCAGCAGCGACCCAAGCGCTCAAGAGACCCAGTACTTC	CASSDPSAQETQYF
few	TRBV10-3	TRBJ2-1	TRBD2	TGTGCCATCAAATCGGAAGGATTAGCGGGATCCTCTGGGTTCTTC	CAIKSEGLAGSSGFF
NA	TRBV19	TRBJ2-6	NA	TGTGCCAGCAGTAGGCAGGTTACCTCTGGGGCCAACGTCCTGACTTTC	CASSRQVTSGANVLTF
NA	TRBV3-1	TRBJ2-5	NA	TGTGCCAGCAGCAACGAGTTACTAGGGCAAGAGACCCAGTACTTC	CASSNELLGQETQYF
NA	TRBV19	TRBJ2-7	NA	TGTGCCAGTAGTATAACCCCCAACTTC	CASSITPNF
many	TRBV12-3/TRBV12-4	TRBJ1-1	TRBD1	TGTGCCAGCAGTTCCCGGGACAGGAACACTGAAGCTTTCTTT	CASSSRDRNTEAFF
NA	TRBV20-1	TRBJ1-1	NA	TGCAGTGTCCCGAGGTGGGGTACGTTATCCTTCTTT	CSVPRWGTLSFF
many	TRBV19	TRBJ2-1	NA	TGTGCCAGTAGTATGAGCAGATACAATGAGCAGTTCTTC	CASSMSRYNEQFF
once	TRBV6-1	TRBJ2-3	TRBD2	TGTGCCAGCAGTCAAGCGGGGGGGGATGGTACGCAGTATTTT	CASSQAGGDGTQYF
NA	TRBV2	TRBJ2-7	NA	TGTGCCAGCAGTGAAATGTCCAGGGAGAACGAGCAGTACTTC	CASSEMSRENEQYF
few	TRBV20-1	TRBJ2-1	NA	TGCAGTGCTATAACGCCGCGCGGGGACAATGAGCAGTTCTTC	CSAITPRGDNEQFF
NA	TRBV5-1	TRBJ1-2	NA	TGCGCCAGCAGCTTCCCGGACAGTCGCTACACCTTC	CASSFPDSRYTF
NA	TRBV2	TRBJ1-4	TRBD1	TGTGCCAGCAGGGGCGTGGGACAGGGAAATGAAAAACTGTTTTTT	CASRGVGQGNEKLFF
many	TRBV18	TRBJ2-5	NA	TGTGCCAGCTCACCGCAAGGGCAGGGGTCATACCAAGAGACCCAGTACTTC	CASSPQGQGSYQETQYF
once	TRBV12-3/TRBV12-4	TRBJ2-1	TRBD1	TGTGCCAGCAGGTTCACAGGGGGCAGCGCCTACAATGAGCAGTTCTTC	CASRFTGGSAYNEQFF
many	TRBV7-2	TRBJ2-7	TRBD2	TGTGCCAGCAGCCCTAGACTAGCGGGGCCTCCTTACGAGCAGTACTTC	CASSPRLAGPPYEQYF
NA	TRBV20-1	TRBJ1-2	NA	TGCAGTGCTGGAGCCCTTTATGGCTACACCTTC	CSAGALYGYTF
many	TRBV6-1	TRBJ1-2	TRBD1	TGTGCCAGCAGTAAAAGACAGGGTGGCTACACCTTC	CASSKRQGGYTF
many	TRBV7-8	TRBJ2-1	NA	TGTGCCAGCAGCTCGTTTCGGGGAAGGGGCAATGAGCAGTTCTTC	CASSSFRGRGNEQFF
many	TRBV7-9	TRBJ2-3	TRBD2	TGTGCCAGCAGCCCCGGAGCTAGCGGAACAGATACGCAGTATTTT	CASSPGASGTDTQYF